Below, 6 T cell receptor beta chains from the same sample are listed, as sequenced in a study of blood T cell repertoires in COVID-19. Sequenced by immunoSEQ multiplex PCR; TCRdb stores in-frame clones only, minus some. The data show roughly 410,000 clones, about 90% seen once. The sample was peripheral blood. The receptors originated from an older woman with COVID-19, enrolled during active disease.

This clone was detected only a few times. In DNA form, the CDR3 reads TGTGCCATCAGTGACCCGAGAACGCGGGGGTTAGGCACTGAAGCTTTCTTT. Translation gives CAISDPRTRGLGTEAFF. This chain joins TRBV10-3 and TRBJ1-1; perhaps TRBD1 as D (5 bases). The CDR3 extends over 17 amino acids. CDR1 and CDR2 from the germline V gene are ENHRY and SYGVKD. The V end was cut by 3 bases, the J end by 4 bases, with 21 bases between.

This rearrangement joins TRBV5-1 to TRBJ2-5; 12 bases match TRBD2. CDR1 SGHRS and CDR2 YFSETQ come from the germline V gene. V trimming: 7 bases; J trimming: 4 bases; junction bases outside the gene matches: 5. CDR3 length: 14 amino acids. The CDR3 loop is CASARTSGVETQYF. Here the CDR3 DNA reads TGCGCCAGCGCGAGGACTAGCGGGGTAGAGACCCAGTACTTC.

This clone appeared a single time. This rearrangement joins TRBV2 to TRBJ1-2, with 12 positions matching TRBD1. After removal of 8 bases from V and 7 bases from J, the junction contained 11 bases not matched to a gene. CDR3 length: 15 amino acids. The germline gives CDR1 SNHLY, CDR2 FYNNEI. Here the CDR3 DNA reads TGTGCCAGCTCTGAATTGGGGACAGGGGGCTTTGGCTACACCTTC. Translating it yields CASSELGTGGFGYTF.

The chain employs TRBV19 and TRBJ1-4; possibly TRBD1 for D (6 bases). Trimming took 1 base from V and 8 from J, leaving 14 bases between them. Germline V gene lookup returns CDR1 LNHDA and CDR2 SQIVND (reference sequence). The CDR3 runs to 15 residues. Here the CDR3 reads CASSIGAGVGEKLFF. For the CDR3, the DNA is TGTGCCAGTAGTATAGGGGCAGGGGTTGGCGAAAAACTGTTTTTT.

The chain combines TRBV5-4 with TRBJ2-3; 11 bases agree with TRBD2. The J segment lost 2 bases and the V segment lost 0 bases, leaving 8 bases of the junction unmatched. The CDR3 is 18 residues long. Per germline, CDR1 SGHNT and CDR2 YYREEE (reference sequence). CDR3 amino acids: CASSLGLAGLTSTDTQYF. CDR3 DNA sequence: TGTGCCAGCAGCTTGGGACTAGCGGGGCTCACCTCCACAGATACGCAGTATTTT.

This chain links TRBV29-1 with TRBJ1-6; tentative D call: TRBD1 (6 bases). V was cut by 4 bases and J by 5 bases, with 12 bases left in between. CDR3 size: 14 residues. Germline assignment: CDR1 SQVTM and CDR2 ANQGSEA. DNA for the CDR3: TGCAGCGTTGCTGGGGGCCACAATAATTCACCCCTCCACTTT. This encodes CSVAGGHNNSPLHF.